This T cell receptor beta chain was profiled in a study of CD8 T cells in Susac syndrome. Study-wide points: As the study acknowledged, the number of individuals in its TCR sequencing and HLA analysis was relatively small.

As concerns this clonotype: Its antigen remains unknown.

Reverse transcription of roughly 0.45 to 1 ug RNA was performed with random hexamers. Amplification of the TCR beta CDR3 was carried out by immunoSEQ multiplex PCR, which spanned a total of 54 Vbeta and 13 Jbeta segments. TCRdb ran MiXCR on the immunoSEQ multiplex PCR reads and lists one entry per CDR3 protein. The table has approximately 200,000 distinct CDR3 sequences, about 95% seen once. TEMRA cells were enriched by FACS, and CD4+ and CD8+ T cells were negatively isolated. Deletions cut 2 bases from V and 3 bases from J, with 15 bases between. The CDR3 is 16 residues long. Per germline, CDR1 MNHEY and CDR2 SMNVEV (reference sequence).

The chain is built from TRBV27 and TRBJ2-3; D is unclear. The clonotype comes from a human donor with multiple sclerosis. Sequenced: CD4+ T cells from PBMCs. CDR3 loop: CASSLKALLGTDTQYF. The CDR3 DNA reads TGTGCCAGCAGTTTAAAGGCTCTCCTTGGGACAGATACGCAGTATTTT.